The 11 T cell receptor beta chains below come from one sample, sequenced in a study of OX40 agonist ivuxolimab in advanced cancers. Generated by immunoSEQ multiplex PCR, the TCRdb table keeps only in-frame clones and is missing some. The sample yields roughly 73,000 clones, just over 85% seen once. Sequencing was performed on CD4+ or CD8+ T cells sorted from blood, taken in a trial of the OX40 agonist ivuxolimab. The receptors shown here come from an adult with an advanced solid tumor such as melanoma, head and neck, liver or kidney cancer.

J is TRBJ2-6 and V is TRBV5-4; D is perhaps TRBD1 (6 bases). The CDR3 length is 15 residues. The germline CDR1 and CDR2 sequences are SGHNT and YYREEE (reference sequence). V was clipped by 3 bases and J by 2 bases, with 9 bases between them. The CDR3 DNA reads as TGTGCCAGCAGCTCCAACAGGGCTGGGGCCAACGTCCTGACTTTC. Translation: CASSSNRAGANVLTF.

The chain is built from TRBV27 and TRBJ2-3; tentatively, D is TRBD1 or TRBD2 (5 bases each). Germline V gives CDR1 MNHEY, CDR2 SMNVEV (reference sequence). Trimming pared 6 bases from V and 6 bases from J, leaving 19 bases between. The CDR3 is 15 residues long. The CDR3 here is CASSPLRGMSDTQYF. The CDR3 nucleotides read TGTGCCAGCAGCCCCCTGAGGGGAATGTCGGATACGCAGTATTTT.

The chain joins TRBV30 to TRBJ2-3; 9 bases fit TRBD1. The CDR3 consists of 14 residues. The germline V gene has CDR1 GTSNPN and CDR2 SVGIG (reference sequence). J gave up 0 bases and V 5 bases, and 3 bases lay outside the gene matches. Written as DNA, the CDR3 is TGTGCCTGGCAGGGGACAGGGAGCACAGATACGCAGTATTTT. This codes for CAWQGTGSTDTQYF.

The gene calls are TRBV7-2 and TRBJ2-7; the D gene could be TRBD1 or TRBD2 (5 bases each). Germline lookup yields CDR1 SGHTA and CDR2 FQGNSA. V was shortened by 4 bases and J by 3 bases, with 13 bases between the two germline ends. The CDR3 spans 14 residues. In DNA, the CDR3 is TGTGCCAGCAGCTCGAGCCGGGACGTCTACGAGCAGTACTTC. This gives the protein CASSSSRDVYEQYF. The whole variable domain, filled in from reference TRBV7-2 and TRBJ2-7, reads GAGVSQSPSNKVTEKGKDVELRCDPISGHTALYWYRQSLGQGLEFLIYFQGNSAPDKSGLPSDRFSAERTGGSVSTLTIQRTQQEDSAVYLCASSSSRDVYEQYFGPGTRLTVT.

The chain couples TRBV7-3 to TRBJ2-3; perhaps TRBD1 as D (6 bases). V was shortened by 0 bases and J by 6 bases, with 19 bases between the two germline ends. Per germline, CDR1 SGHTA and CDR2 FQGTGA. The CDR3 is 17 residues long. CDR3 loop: CASSLTGAPLGADTQYF. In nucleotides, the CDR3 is TGTGCCAGCAGCTTAACGGGGGCGCCCCTGGGTGCGGATACGCAGTATTTT.

The CDR3: CASSAGQAVTDTQYF. CDR3 coding DNA: TGTGCCAGCAGCGCAGGACAGGCTGTAACAGATACGCAGTATTTT. This chain links TRBV11-3 with TRBJ2-3; the match to TRBD1 covers 7 bases. V shed 5 bases and J 3 bases; nucleotides not matched to a gene: 8. CDR3 length equals 15 residues. Germline values: CDR1 SGHNT, CDR2 YENEEA.

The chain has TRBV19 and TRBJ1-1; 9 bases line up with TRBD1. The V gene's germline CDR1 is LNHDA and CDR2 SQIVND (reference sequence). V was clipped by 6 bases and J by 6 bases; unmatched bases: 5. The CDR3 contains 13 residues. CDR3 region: CASSDRGEAEAFF. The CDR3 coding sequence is TGTGCCAGTAGCGACAGGGGGGAGGCTGAAGCTTTCTTT.

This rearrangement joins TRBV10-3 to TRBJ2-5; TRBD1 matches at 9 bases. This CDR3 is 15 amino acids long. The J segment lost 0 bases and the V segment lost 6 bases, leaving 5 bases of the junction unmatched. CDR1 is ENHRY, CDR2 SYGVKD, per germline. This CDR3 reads CAISAGTGNQETQYF. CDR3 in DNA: TGTGCCATCAGCGCCGGGACAGGGAACCAAGAGACCCAGTACTTC.

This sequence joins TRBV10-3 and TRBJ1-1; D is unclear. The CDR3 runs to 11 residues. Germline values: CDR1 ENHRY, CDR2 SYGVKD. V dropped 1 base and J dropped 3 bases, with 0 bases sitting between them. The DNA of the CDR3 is TGTGCCATCAGTGAGTACACTGAAGCTTTCTTT. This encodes CAISEYTEAFF.

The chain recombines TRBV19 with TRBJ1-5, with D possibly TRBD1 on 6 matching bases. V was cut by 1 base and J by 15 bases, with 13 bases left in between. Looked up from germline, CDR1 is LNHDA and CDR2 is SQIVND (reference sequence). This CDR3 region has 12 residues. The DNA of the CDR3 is TGTGCCAGTAGTATAGTGGGACAAGGGTTGCATTTT. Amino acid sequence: CASSIVGQGLHF. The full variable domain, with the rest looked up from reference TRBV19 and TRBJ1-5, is DGGITQSPKYLFRKEGQNVTLSCEQNLNHDAMYWYRQDPGQGLRLIYYSQIVNDFQKGDIAEGYSVSREKKESFPLTVTSAQKNPTAFYLCASSIVGQGLHFGDGTRLSIL.

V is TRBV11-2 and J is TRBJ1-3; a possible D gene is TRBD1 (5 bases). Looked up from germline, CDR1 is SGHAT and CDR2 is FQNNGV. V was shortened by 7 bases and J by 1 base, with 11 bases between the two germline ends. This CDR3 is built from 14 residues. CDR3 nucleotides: TGTGCCAGCACCCTAGGGACTTCTGGAAACACCATATATTTT. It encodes CASTLGTSGNTIYF.